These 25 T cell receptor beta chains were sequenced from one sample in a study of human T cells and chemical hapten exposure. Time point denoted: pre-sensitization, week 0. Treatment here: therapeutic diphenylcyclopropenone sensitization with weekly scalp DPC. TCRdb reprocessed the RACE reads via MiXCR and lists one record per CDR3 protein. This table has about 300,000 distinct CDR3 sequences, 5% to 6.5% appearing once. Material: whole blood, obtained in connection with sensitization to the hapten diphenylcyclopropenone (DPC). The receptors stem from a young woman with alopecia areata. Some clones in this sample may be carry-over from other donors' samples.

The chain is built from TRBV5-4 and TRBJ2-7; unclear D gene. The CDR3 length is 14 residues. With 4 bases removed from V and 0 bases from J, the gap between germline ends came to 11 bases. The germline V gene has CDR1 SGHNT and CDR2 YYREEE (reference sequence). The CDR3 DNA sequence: TGTGCCAGCAGCCCCGCTCCCAGCTCCTACGAGCAGTACTTC. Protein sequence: CASSPAPSSYEQYF.

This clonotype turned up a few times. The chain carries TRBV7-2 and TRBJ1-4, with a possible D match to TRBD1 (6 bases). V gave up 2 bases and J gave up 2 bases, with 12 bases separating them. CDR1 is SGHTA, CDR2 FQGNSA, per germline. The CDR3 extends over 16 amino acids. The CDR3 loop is CASSLQGPSTNEKLFF. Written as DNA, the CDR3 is TGTGCCAGCAGCTTACAGGGGCCCAGCACTAATGAAAAACTGTTTTTT.

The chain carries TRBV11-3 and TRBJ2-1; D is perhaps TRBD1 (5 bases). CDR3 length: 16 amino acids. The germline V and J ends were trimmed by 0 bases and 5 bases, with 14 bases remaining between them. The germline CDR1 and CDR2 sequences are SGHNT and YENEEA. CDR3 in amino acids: CASSLDYADRNNEQFF. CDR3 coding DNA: TGTGCCAGCAGCTTAGATTATGCAGACAGAAACAATGAGCAGTTCTTC.

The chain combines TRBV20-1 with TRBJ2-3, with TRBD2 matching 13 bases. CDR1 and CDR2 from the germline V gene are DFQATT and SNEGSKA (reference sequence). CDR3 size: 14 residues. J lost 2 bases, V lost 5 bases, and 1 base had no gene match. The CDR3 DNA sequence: TGCAGTGCTGGGACTAGCGGGGACACAGATACGCAGTATTTT. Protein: CSAGTSGDTDTQYF.

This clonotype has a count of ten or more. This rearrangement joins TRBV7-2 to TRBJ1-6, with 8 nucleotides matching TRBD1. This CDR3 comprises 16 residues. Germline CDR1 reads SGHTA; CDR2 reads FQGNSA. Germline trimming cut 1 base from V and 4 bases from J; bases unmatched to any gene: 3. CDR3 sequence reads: CASSLEWTGYNSPLHF. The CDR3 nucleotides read TGTGCCAGCAGCTTAGAGTGGACAGGGTATAATTCACCCCTCCACTTT.

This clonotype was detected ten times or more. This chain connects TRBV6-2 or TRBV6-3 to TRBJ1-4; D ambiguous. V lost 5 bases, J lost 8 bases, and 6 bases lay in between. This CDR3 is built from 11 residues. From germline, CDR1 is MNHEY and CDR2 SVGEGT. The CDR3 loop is CASSTQEKLFF. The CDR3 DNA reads TGTGCCAGCAGTACGCAGGAAAAACTGTTTTTT.

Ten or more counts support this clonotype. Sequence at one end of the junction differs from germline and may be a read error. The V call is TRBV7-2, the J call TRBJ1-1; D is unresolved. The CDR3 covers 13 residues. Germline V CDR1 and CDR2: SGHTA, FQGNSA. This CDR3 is CASSPRQSAEAFF. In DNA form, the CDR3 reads TGTGCCAGCAGCCCGAGGCAGTCGGCTGAGGCTTTCTTT.

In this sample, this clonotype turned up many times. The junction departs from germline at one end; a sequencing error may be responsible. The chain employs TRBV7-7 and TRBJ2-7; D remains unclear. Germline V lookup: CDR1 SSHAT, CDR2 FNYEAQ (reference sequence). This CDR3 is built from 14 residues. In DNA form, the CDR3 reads TGTGCTAGCAGCTTAGAACCGGGTAACTACGAGCAGTACTTC. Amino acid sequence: CASSLEPGNYEQYF.

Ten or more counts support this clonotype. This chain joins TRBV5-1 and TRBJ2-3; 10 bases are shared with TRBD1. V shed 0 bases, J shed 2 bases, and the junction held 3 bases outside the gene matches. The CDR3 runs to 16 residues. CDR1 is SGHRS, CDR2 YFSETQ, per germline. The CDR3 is CASSLGDRGATDTQYF. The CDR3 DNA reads TGCGCCAGCAGCTTGGGGGACAGGGGCGCCACAGATACGCAGTATTTT.

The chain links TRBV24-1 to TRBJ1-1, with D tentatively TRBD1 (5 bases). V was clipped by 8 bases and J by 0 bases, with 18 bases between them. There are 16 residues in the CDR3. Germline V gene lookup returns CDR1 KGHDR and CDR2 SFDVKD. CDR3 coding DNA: TGTGCCACCATTTCACCCGGGGGGGAGCTGAACACTGAAGCTTTCTTT. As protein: CATISPGGELNTEAFF.

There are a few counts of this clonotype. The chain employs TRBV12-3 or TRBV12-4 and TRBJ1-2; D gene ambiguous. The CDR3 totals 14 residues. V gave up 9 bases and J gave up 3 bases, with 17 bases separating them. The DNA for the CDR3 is TGTGCCAGTTTTTCGCCAGGTTCTTACTATGGCTACACCTTC. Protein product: CASFSPGSYYGYTF.

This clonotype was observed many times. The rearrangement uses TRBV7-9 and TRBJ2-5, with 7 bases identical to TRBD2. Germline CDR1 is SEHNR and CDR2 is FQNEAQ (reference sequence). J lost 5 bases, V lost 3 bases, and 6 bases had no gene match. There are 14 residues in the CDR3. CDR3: CASSFQTSTETQYF. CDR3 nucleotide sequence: TGTGCCAGCAGCTTTCAGACTAGCACGGAGACCCAGTACTTC.

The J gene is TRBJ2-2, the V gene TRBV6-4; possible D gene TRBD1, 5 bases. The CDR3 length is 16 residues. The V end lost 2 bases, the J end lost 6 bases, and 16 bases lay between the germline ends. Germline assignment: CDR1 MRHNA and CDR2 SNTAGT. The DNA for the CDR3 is TGTGCCAGCAGTGACGCTACGGCAGGGTTCGCCGGGGAGCTGTTTTTT. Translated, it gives CASSDATAGFAGELFF.

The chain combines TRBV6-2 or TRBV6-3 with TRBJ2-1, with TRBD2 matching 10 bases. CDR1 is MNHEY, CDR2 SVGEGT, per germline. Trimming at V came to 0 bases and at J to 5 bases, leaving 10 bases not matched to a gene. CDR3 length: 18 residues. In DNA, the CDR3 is TGTGCCAGCAGTTACTCGACACCTCTAGCGGGGGTGAACAATGAGCAGTTCTTC. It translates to CASSYSTPLAGVNNEQFF.

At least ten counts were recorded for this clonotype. CDR3 coding DNA: TGTGCCAGCAGTTACTATCCGTCCTTGGACACTGAAGCTTTCTTT. Protein: CASSYYPSLDTEAFF. The V call is TRBV6-6, the J call TRBJ1-1; D is uncertain. The germline gives CDR1 MNHNY, CDR2 SVGAGI (reference sequence). With 1 base removed from V and 3 bases from J, the gap between germline ends came to 12 bases. The CDR3 is 15 residues long.

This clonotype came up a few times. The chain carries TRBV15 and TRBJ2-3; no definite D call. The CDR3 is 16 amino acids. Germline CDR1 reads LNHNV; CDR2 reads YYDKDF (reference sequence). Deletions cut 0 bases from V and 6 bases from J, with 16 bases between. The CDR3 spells CATSREGETLGDTQYF. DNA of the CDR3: TGTGCCACCAGCAGAGAGGGTGAGACCCTGGGGGATACGCAGTATTTT.

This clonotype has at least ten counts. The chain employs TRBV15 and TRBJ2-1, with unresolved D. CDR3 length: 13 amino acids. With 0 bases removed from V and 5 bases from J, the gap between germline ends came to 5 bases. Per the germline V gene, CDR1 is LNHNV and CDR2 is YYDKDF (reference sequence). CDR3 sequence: CATSRDPDNEQFF. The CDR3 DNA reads TGTGCCACCAGCAGAGATCCGGACAATGAGCAGTTCTTC.

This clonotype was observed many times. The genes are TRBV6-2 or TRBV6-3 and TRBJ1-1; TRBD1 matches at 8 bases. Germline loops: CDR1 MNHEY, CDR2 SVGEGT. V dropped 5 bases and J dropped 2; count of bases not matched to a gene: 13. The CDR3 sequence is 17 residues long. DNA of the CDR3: TGTGCCAGCAGTATTACGATACCCGGACAGGGAAACACTGAAGCTTTCTTT. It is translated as CASSITIPGQGNTEAFF.

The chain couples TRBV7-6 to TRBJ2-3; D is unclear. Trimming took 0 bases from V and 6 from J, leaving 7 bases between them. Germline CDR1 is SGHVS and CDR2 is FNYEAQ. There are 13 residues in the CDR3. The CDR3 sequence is CASSLAAHDTQYF. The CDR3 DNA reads TGTGCCAGCAGCTTAGCCGCTCATGATACGCAGTATTTT.

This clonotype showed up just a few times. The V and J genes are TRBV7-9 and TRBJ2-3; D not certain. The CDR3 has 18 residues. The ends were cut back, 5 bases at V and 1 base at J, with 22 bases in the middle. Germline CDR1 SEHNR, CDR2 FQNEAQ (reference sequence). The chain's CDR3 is CASSPRFSRAPRTDTQYF. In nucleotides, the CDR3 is TGTGCCAGCAGCCCCCGTTTTTCTAGGGCGCCTCGCACAGATACGCAGTATTTT.

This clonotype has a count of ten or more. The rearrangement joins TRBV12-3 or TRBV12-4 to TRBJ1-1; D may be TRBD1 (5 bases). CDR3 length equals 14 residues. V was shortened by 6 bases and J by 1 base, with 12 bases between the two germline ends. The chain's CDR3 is CASSQGRGNTEAFF. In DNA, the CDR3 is TGTGCCAGCAGCCAGGGACGAGGGAACACTGAAGCTTTCTTT.

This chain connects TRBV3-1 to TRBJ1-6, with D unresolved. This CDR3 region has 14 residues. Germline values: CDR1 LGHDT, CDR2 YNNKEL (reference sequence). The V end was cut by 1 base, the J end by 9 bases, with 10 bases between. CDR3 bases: TGTGCCAGCAGCCAAGGCGGATTATTTTCACCCCTCCACTTT. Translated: CASSQGGLFSPLHF.

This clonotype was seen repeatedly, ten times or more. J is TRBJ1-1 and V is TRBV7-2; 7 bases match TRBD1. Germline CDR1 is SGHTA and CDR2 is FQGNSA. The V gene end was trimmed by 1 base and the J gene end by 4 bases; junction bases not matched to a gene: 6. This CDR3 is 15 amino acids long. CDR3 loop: CASSLEGARSTEAFF. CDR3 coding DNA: TGTGCCAGCAGCTTAGAGGGGGCGCGGAGCACTGAAGCTTTCTTT. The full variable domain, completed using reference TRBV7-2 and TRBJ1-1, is GAGVSQSPSNKVTEKGKDVELRCDPISGHTALYWYRQSLGQGLEFLIYFQGNSAPDKSGLPSDRFSAERTGGSVSTLTIQRTQQEDSAVYLCASSLEGARSTEAFFGQGTRLTVV.

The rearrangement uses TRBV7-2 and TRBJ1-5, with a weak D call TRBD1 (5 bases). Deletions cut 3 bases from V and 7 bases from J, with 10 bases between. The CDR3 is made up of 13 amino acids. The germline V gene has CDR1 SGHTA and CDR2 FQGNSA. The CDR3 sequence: CASSLGGLQPQHF. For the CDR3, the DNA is TGTGCCAGCAGCTTGGGGGGTTTACAGCCCCAGCATTTT.

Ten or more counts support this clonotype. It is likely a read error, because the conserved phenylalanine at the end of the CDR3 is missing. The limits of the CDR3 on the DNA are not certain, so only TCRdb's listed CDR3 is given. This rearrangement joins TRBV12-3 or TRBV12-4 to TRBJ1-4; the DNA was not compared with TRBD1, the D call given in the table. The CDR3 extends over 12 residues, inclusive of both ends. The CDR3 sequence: CASSRYRPRGPI.